The rows below give T cell receptor beta chains drawn from one sample of a study of early T cells in non-severe SARS-CoV-2 infection. One entry per CDR3 protein results from TCRdb running MiXCR on the 5' RACE reads. The table records 50,000 to 60,000 distinct CDR3 sequences, around 9.3% of them present only once. Sequenced material: whole blood. The receptors here all came from an adult who was a healthcare worker with PCR-confirmed SARS-CoV-2 infection or an uninfected control (not recorded which). The CDR3 runs from the conserved cysteine through the conserved F or W. D genes are given only for firm matches. Size values are once, few and many counts, or a class for expanded clones, and some rows have none.

>NA|TRBV11-2|TRBJ2-3|NA
CASSLPRDADTQYF
TGTGCCAGCAGCTTACCCCGGGACGCAGATACGCAGTATTTT
>TRBD2|TRBV24-1|TRBJ2-7|few
CATSPAGGPYEQYF
TGTGCCACCAGCCCAGCGGGAGGTCCCTACGAGCAGTACTTC
>NA|TRBV4-2|TRBJ1-6|many
CASSQDLSGEGSYSPLHF
TGTGCCAGCAGCCAAGACTTAAGTGGGGAGGGTAGTTATTCACCCCTCCACTTT
>NA|TRBV29-1|TRBJ1-4|NA
CSVRSDATNEKLFF
TGCAGCGTTCGGTCAGATGCAACTAATGAAAAACTGTTTTTT
>TRBD1|TRBV18|TRBJ2-7|many
CASSRVLGGHEQYF
TGTGCCAGCTCACGTGTTTTAGGGGGCCACGAGCAGTACTTC
>NA|TRBV5-1|TRBJ2-3|NA
CASSPGTGTDTQYF
TGCGCCAGCAGCCCCGGGACCGGCACAGATACGCAGTATTTT
>NA|TRBV11-1|TRBJ2-5|NA
CASSSTRSETQYF
TGTGCCAGCAGCTCGACTAGGTCAGAGACCCAGTACTTC
>TRBD2|TRBV6-2/TRBV6-3|TRBJ2-7|NA
CASRPLTSGRPGVHEQYF
TGTGCCAGCAGGCCCCTGACTAGCGGGAGGCCCGGGGTCCACGAGCAGTACTTC
>NA|TRBV7-9|TRBJ2-4|NA
CASSYPTGTAKNIQYF
TGTGCCAGCAGCTATCCGACAGGCACAGCCAAAAACATTCAGTACTTC
>NA|TRBV5-4|TRBJ2-5|many
CASSLAGREGETQYF
TGTGCCAGCAGCTTGGCGGGACGAGAGGGGGAGACCCAGTACTTC
>NA|TRBV27|TRBJ2-1|few
CASSRQLASYNEQFF
TGTGCCAGCAGTCGCCAACTAGCATCCTACAATGAGCAGTTCTTC
>NA|TRBV9|TRBJ2-1|NA
CASSPSSAYNEQFF
TGTGCCAGCAGCCCGTCTAGCGCGTACAATGAGCAGTTCTTC
>TRBD2|TRBV20-1|TRBJ2-1|many
CSLLAGGLAHFF
TGCAGCTTACTAGCGGGGGGCTTGGCCCACTTCTTC
>NA|TRBV29-1|TRBJ2-2|few
CSVVNPGANTGELFF
TGCAGCGTTGTTAATCCGGGCGCGAACACCGGGGAGCTGTTTTTT
>NA|TRBV2|TRBJ2-1|many
CASSVTGSYNEQFF
TGTGCCAGCAGTGTTACCGGCTCCTACAATGAGCAGTTCTTC
>TRBD1|TRBV7-9|TRBJ1-2|NA
CASSPRQGADGYTF
TGTGCCAGCAGCCCCCGACAGGGGGCAGATGGCTACACCTTC
>NA|TRBV11-1|TRBJ2-5|many
CASSFAGEQETQYF
TGTGCCAGCAGCTTTGCTGGGGAACAAGAGACCCAGTACTTC
>TRBD1|TRBV20-1|TRBJ1-5|many
CSAESDRDNQPQHF
TGCAGTGCTGAGAGCGACAGGGACAATCAGCCCCAGCATTTT
>NA|TRBV7-9|TRBJ2-2|NA
CASSPPRGARSTGELFF
TGTGCCAGCAGCCCCCCCCGGGGGGCTAGATCCACCGGGGAGCTGTTTTTT
>TRBD1|TRBV27|TRBJ2-7|many
CASSLDRGTTREQYF
TGTGCCAGCAGTTTAGACAGGGGGACCACCCGCGAGCAGTACTTC
>NA|TRBV21-1|TRBJ2-3|NA
CASSKKRVGNSSRVTDTQYF
TGTGCCAGCAGCAAAAAGAGGGTGGGTAACAGCTCGCGGGTCACAGATACGCAGTATTTT
>TRBD1|TRBV6-5|TRBJ2-7|few
CASRKATGEAYEQYF
TGTGCCAGCAGGAAAGCGACAGGGGAAGCTTACGAGCAGTACTTC
>TRBD1|TRBV19|TRBJ2-2|few
CASSLQTGITGELFF
TGTGCCAGTAGTCTCCAGACAGGGATCACCGGGGAGCTGTTTTTT
>TRBD1|TRBV20-1|TRBJ2-2|many
CSARVPGQGHTGELFF
TGCAGTGCTAGAGTCCCGGGACAGGGACACACCGGGGAGCTGTTTTTT
>TRBD1|TRBV14|TRBJ1-1|few
CASSPPFTGTGVNTEAFF
TGTGCCAGCAGCCCCCCCTTTACCGGGACAGGGGTGAACACTGAAGCTTTCTTT
>NA|TRBV5-4|TRBJ2-7|NA
CASSFPQGSGGEQYF
TGTGCCAGCAGCTTTCCACAGGGGTCGGGAGGCGAGCAGTACTTC
>TRBD1|TRBV12-5|TRBJ2-3|many
CASGNGQGQYF
TGTGCTAGTGGCAATGGACAGGGGCAGTATTTT
>TRBD2|TRBV9|TRBJ2-5|many
CASSSSGTSGETQYF
TGTGCCAGCAGCTCCTCCGGGACTAGCGGGGAGACCCAGTACTTC
>TRBD1|TRBV6-5|TRBJ2-1|many
CASSADRGPYNEQFF
TGTGCCAGCAGCGCAGACAGGGGCCCCTACAATGAGCAGTTCTTC
>NA|TRBV9|TRBJ1-2|few
CASSHDLKGYTF
TGTGCCAGCAGCCACGACCTTAAGGGCTACACCTTC
>NA|TRBV4-1|TRBJ1-3|NA
CASSPIGGNGNTIYF
TGCGCCAGCAGCCCTATTGGGGGCAATGGAAACACCATATATTTT
>NA|TRBV7-2|TRBJ1-1|NA
CASSPRRGRNTEAFF
TGTGCCAGCAGCCCCCGACGGGGTCGGAACACTGAAGCTTTCTTT
>NA|TRBV10-2|TRBJ2-5|few
CASRPDLRLGNQETQYF
TGCGCCAGCAGGCCCGACCTCAGACTTGGGAACCAAGAGACCCAGTACTTC
>NA|TRBV7-6|TRBJ2-1|many
CASSLGLEAYNEQFF
TGTGCCAGCAGCTTAGGACTAGAGGCCTACAATGAGCAGTTCTTC
>NA|TRBV18|TRBJ1-2|many
CASSSVYGYTF
TGTGCCAGCTCCTCAGTCTATGGCTACACCTTC
>NA|TRBV29-1|TRBJ2-7|many
CSVGDSSSYEQYF
TGCAGCGTTGGGGACTCCAGCTCCTACGAGCAGTACTTC
>NA|TRBV7-3|TRBJ2-1|many
CASSPRGEKGEQFF
TGTGCCAGCAGCCCGAGGGGAGAGAAGGGCGAGCAGTTCTTC
>NA|TRBV2|TRBJ2-5|few
CASRASPPETQYF
TGTGCCAGCAGAGCTAGCCCCCCAGAGACCCAGTACTTC
>NA|TRBV30|TRBJ1-1|few
CAWSEGRGNTEAFF
TGTGCCTGGAGTGAGGGCAGGGGGAACACTGAAGCTTTCTTT
>NA|TRBV18|TRBJ1-1|many
CASSPTAGTEAFF
TGTGCCAGCTCACCCACCGCGGGCACTGAAGCTTTCTTT
>NA|TRBV30|TRBJ1-3|many
CAWTRDPSGNTIYF
TGTGCCTGGACACGGGACCCCTCTGGAAACACCATATATTTT
>NA|TRBV4-1|TRBJ2-7|many
CASSRQLGTYEQYF
TGCGCCAGCAGTCGGCAGTTGGGTACCTACGAGCAGTACTTC